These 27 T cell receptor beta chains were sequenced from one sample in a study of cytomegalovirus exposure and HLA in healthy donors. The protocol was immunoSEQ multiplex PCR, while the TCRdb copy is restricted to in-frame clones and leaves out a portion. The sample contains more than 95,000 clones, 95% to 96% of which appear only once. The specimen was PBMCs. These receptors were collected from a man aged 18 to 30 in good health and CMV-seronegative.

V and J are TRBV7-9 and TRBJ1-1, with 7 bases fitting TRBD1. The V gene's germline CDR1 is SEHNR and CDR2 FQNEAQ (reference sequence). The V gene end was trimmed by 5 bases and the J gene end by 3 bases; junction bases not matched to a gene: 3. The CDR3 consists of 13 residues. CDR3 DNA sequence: TGTGCCAGCAGCATTACAGGGGACACTGAAGCTTTCTTT. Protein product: CASSITGDTEAFF.

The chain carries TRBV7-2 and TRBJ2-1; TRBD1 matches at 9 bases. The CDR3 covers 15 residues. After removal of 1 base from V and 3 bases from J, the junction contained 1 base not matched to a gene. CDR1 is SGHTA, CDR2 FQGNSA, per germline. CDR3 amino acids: CASSLGGQGYNEQFF. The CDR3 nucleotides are TGTGCCAGCAGCTTAGGGGGACAGGGCTACAATGAGCAGTTCTTC. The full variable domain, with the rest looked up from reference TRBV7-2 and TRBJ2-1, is GAGVSQSPSNKVTEKGKDVELRCDPISGHTALYWYRQSLGQGLEFLIYFQGNSAPDKSGLPSDRFSAERTGGSVSTLTIQRTQQEDSAVYLCASSLGGQGYNEQFFGPGTRLTVL.

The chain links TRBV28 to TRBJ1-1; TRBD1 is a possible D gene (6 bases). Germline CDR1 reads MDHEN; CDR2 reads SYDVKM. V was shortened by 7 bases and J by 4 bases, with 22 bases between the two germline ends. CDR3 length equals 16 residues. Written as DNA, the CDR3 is TGTGCCAGCACGCCTTTACAGGGCGGACTTTTCACTGAAGCTTTCTTT. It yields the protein CASTPLQGGLFTEAFF.

CDR3 sequence: CASSVGTQNTDTQYF. CDR3 nucleotides: TGTGCCAGCAGCGTCGGGACACAAAACACAGATACGCAGTATTTT. This chain uses TRBV9 with TRBJ2-3, with a possible D match to TRBD1 (6 bases). The germline V gene has CDR1 SGDLS and CDR2 YYNGEE. CDR3 length: 15 residues. V was shortened by 2 bases and J by 2 bases, with 12 bases between the two germline ends.

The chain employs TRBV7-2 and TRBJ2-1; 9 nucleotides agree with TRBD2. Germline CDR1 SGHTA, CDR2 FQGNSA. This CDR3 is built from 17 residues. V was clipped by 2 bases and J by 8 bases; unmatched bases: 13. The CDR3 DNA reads TGTGCCAGCAGCTTAAGGGGAATTAGCGGGAGAATGTATGAGCAGTTCTTC. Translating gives CASSLRGISGRMYEQFF.

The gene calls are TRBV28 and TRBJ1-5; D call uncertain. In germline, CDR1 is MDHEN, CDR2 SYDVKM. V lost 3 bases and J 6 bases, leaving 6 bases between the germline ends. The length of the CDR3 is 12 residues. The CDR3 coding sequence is TGTGCCAGCAGTTTTAGCTCTCAGCCCCAGCATTTT. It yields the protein CASSFSSQPQHF. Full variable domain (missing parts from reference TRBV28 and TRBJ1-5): DVKVTQSSRYLVKRTGEKVFLECVQDMDHENMFWYRQDPGLGLRLIYFSYDVKMKEKGDIPEGYSVSREKKERFSLILESASTNQTSMYLCASSFSSQPQHFGDGTRLSIL.

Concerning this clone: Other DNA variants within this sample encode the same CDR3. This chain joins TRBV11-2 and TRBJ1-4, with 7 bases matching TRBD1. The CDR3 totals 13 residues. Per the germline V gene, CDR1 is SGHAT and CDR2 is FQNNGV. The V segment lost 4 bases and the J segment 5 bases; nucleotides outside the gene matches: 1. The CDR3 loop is CASSSTGNEKLFF. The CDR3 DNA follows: TGTGCCAGCAGCTCGACAGGGAATGAAAAACTGTTTTTT.

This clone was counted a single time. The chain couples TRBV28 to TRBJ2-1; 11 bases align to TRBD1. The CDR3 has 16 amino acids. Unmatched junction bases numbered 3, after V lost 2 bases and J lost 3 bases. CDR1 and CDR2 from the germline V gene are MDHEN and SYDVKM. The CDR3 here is CASSLTGTGGYNEQFF. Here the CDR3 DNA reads TGTGCCAGCAGTTTAACTGGGACAGGGGGCTACAATGAGCAGTTCTTC.

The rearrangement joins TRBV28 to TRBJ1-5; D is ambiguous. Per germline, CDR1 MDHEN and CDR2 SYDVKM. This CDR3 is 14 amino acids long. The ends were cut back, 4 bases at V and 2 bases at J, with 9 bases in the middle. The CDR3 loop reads CASSSTLGNQPQHF. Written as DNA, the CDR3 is TGTGCCAGCAGTTCCACCTTAGGCAATCAGCCCCAGCATTTT.

The CDR3 DNA reads TGTGCCAGCAGTTACGAGCGGATGAGCTCCTACGAGCAGTACTTC. As protein: CASSYERMSSYEQYF. The chain uses TRBV6-6 and TRBJ2-7; maybe TRBD2 (5 bases). The CDR3 covers 15 residues. Germline V CDR1 and CDR2: MNHNY, SVGAGI (reference sequence). V dropped 2 bases and J dropped 0 bases, with 11 bases sitting between them.

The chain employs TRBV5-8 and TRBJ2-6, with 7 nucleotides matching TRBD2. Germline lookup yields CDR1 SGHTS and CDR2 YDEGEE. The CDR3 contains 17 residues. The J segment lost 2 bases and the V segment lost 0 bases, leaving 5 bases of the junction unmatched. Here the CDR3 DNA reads TGTGCCAGCAGCTTGGCCCTGGGGACTACTGGGGCCAACGTCCTGACTTTC. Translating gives CASSLALGTTGANVLTF.

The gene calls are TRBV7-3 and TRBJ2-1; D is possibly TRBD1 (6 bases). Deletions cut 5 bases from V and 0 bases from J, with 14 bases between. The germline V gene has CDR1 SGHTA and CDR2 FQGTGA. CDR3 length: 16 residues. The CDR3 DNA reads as TGTGCCAGCAGCATTACAGGGTGGGTCTCCTACAATGAGCAGTTCTTC. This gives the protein CASSITGWVSYNEQFF.

CDR3 region: CASTFAGELFF. CDR3 nucleotide sequence: TGTGCCAGCACATTTGCCGGGGAGCTGTTTTTT. V gene TRBV5-6 combines with J gene TRBJ2-2; D is unresolved. The CDR3 sequence is 11 residues long. The V gene lost 6 bases and the J gene lost 6 bases, with 6 bases spanning the gap. In germline, CDR1 is SGHDT, CDR2 YYEEEE.

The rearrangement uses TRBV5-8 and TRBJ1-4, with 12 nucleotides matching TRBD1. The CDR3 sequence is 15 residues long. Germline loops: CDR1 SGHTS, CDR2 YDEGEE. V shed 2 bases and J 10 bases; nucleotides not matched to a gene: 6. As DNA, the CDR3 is TGTGCCAGCAGCTTCCACGGGACAGGGGGCGGAAAACTGTTTTTT. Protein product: CASSFHGTGGGKLFF.

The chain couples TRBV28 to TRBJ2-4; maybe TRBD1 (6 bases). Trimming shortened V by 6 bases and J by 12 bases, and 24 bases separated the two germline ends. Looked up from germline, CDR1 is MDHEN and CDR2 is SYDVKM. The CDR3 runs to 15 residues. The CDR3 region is CASSYHQSNRADQYF. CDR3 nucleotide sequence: TGTGCCAGCAGCTACCACCAAAGTAACAGGGCGGATCAGTACTTC. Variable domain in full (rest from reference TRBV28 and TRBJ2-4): DVKVTQSSRYLVKRTGEKVFLECVQDMDHENMFWYRQDPGLGLRLIYFSYDVKMKEKGDIPEGYSVSREKKERFSLILESASTNQTSMYLCASSYHQSNRADQYFGAGTRLSVL.

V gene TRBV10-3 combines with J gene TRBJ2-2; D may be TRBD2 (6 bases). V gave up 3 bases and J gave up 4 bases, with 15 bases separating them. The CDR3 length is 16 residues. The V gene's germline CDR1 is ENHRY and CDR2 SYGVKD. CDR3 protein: CAISDSGVRGTGELFF. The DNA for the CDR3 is TGTGCCATCAGTGATTCGGGGGTTCGCGGCACCGGGGAGCTGTTTTTT.

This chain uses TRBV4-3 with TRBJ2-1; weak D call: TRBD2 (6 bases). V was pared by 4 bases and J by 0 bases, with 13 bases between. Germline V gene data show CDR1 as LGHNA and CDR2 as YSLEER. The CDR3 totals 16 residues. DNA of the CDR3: TGCGCCAGCAGCCCCCGGGAGCCTAGCTCCTACAATGAGCAGTTCTTC. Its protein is CASSPREPSSYNEQFF.

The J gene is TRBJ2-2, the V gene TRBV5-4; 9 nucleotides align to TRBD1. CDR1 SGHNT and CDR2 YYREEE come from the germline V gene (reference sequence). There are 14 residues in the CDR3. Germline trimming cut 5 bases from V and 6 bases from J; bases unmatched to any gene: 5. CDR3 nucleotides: TGTGCCAGCAGGAGGACAGGGGACCCCGGGGAGCTGTTTTTT. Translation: CASRRTGDPGELFF. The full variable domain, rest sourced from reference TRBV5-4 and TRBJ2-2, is ETGVTQSPTHLIKTRGQQVTLRCSSQSGHNTVSWYQQALGQGPQFIFQYYREEENGRGNFPPRFSGLQFPNYSSELNVNALELDDSALYLCASRRTGDPGELFFGEGSRLTVL.

The CDR3 here is CASSRQTGFKNIQYF. The CDR3 DNA follows: TGTGCCAGCAGTAGACAAACTGGGTTCAAAAACATTCAGTACTTC. This rearrangement joins TRBV28 to TRBJ2-4, with unresolved D. The germline V gene has CDR1 MDHEN and CDR2 SYDVKM. Trimming removed 5 bases from V and 3 bases from J, with 14 bases in between. The CDR3 contains 15 residues.

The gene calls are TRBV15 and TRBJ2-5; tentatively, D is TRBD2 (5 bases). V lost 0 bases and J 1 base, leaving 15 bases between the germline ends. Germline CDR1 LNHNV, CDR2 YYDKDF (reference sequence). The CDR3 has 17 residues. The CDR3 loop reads CATSRDAPGNSQETQYF. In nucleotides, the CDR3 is TGTGCCACCAGCAGAGACGCCCCGGGGAACTCCCAAGAGACCCAGTACTTC.

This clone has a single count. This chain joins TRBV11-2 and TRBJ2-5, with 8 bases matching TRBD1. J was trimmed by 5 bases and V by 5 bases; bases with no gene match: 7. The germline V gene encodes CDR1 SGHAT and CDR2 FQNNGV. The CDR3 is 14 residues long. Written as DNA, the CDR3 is TGTGCCAGCAGCCCGACAGGGGCTGAGGAGACCCAGTACTTC. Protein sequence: CASSPTGAEETQYF. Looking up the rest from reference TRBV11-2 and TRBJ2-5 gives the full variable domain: EAGVAQSPRYKIIEKRQSVAFWCNPISGHATLYWYQQILGQGPKLLIQFQNNGVVDDSQLPKDRFSAERLKGVDSTLKIQPAKLEDSAVYLCASSPTGAEETQYFGPGTRLLVL.

This CDR3 is CASSSPGLAGVKYF. CDR3 in DNA: TGTGCCAGCAGTTCTCCGGGACTAGCGGGAGTTAAGTACTTC. This rearrangement joins TRBV28 to TRBJ2-7, with 14 bases aligning to TRBD2. Germline V gives CDR1 MDHEN, CDR2 SYDVKM. The CDR3 runs to 14 residues. Unmatched junction bases numbered 7, after V lost 4 bases and J lost 11 bases.

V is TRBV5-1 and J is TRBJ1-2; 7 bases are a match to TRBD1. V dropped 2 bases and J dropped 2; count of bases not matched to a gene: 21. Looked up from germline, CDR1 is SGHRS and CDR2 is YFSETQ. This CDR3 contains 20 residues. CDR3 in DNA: TGCGCCAGCAGCTTTTCATTGGGCCCGACAGGACAGGCGGCAAACTATGGCTACACCTTC. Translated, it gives CASSFSLGPTGQAANYGYTF.

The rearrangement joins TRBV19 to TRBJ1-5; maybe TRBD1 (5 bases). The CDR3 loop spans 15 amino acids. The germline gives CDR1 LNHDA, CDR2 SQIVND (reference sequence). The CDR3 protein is CAADSWRSSNQPQHF. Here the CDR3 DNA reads TGTGCTGCAGACAGCTGGAGATCTAGCAATCAGCCCCAGCATTTT.

Here the CDR3 DNA reads TGTGCCAGCAGCCCCCGACTAGCGGGGTCCTACGAGCAGTACTTC. As protein: CASSPRLAGSYEQYF. The chain recombines TRBV7-2 with TRBJ2-7, with 11 bases that match TRBD2. CDR3 length: 15 residues. J was trimmed by 1 base and V by 5 bases; bases with no gene match: 4. The V gene's germline CDR1 is SGHTA and CDR2 FQGNSA.

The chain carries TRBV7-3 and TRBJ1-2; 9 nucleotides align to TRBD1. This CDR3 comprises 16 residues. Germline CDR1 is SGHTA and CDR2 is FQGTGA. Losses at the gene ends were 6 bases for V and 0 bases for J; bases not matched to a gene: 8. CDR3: CASSLSGTGTNYGYTF. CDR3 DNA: TGTGCCAGCAGTTTATCCGGGACAGGGACTAACTATGGCTACACCTTC.

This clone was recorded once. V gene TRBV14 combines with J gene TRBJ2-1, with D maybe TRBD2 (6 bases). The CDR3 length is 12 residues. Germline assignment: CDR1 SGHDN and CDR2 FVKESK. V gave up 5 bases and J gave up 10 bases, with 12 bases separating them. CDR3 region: CASSTLAREQFF. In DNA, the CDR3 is TGTGCCAGCAGCACCCTAGCGCGCGAGCAGTTCTTC.